This T cell receptor (beta chain) was sequenced for a study of T cells in Graves' hyperthyroidism and ophthalmopathy (dated by TCRdb to between 2017 and 2020). In terms of the full investigation: Peripheral blood samples were taken at the time of initial diagnosis, prior to any treatment. To identify distinguishing TCR V-J signatures, a discovery cohort of around 100 patients was used, comprising some 45 with Graves' ophthalmopathy and some 60 with stable Graves' hyperthyroidism. Prospective prediction of ophthalmopathy was tested in an independent validation cohort of 18 hyperthyroidism patients and some 17 patients who later progressed to ophthalmopathy. For training and testing, the 80 to 100 patients in the discovery cohort were randomly divided in a 7:3 ratio. Thyroid tissue and blood T-cell repertoires from six Graves' hyperthyroidism patients were also compared in the study. Once sampling was done, hyperthyroidism patients were given methimazole at a starting dose of 30 mg daily, whereas ophthalmopathy patients were given high-dose intravenous methylprednisolone. The paper describes TCR Vbeta CDR3 sequencing of 135 peripheral blood samples, made up of around 41 ophthalmopathy patients, roughly 75 hyperthyroidism patients and 17 progressor patients. General conclusions and limits of the study: Most expanded thyroid clonotypes (frequency above 0.001) were also found in blood, which suggests that blood repertoires may mirror thyroid immune responses. In validation, progression to ophthalmopathy was predicted by the model with roughly 71% sensitivity and roughly 76% specificity, a median of approximately 6.5 months before onset. No statistical method was used to fix the sample size in advance, and group allocation was not hidden from the investigators. In cross-validation, a model built on a 13 V-J signature told ophthalmopathy apart from stable hyperthyroidism with 85% to 90% sensitivity and approximately 84% specificity, and in testing the same model reached 80%/75%.

The CDR3 has 13 amino acids, counting the end cysteine and phenylalanine. The CDR3 DNA has 39 bases and is translated from base 1. The junction shows trimming of 4 bases on V and 6 bases on J, and the gene matches do not reach 5 bases of it. For CDR1 and CDR2, the germline V gene lists KGHSH and LQKENI. Hyperthyroidism patients were newly diagnosed, had a disease duration of under 2 months, and were aged 18 to 65 years. Any patient with an uncontrolled infection, another autoimmune disease, pregnancy or lactation was excluded. Diagnoses were based on clinical symptoms, serum thyroxine and TRAb, thyroid ultrasound and orbital computed tomography. Blood from progressor patients was collected at the time of first diagnosis with hyperthyroidism, before any ophthalmopathy symptoms had appeared. PBMCs were isolated from about 9.2 ml of fresh peripheral blood by Ficoll-Paque density gradient centrifugation. Progressor patients were defined as those initially diagnosed with Graves' hyperthyroidism in whom ophthalmopathy developed during follow-up. Total RNA was extracted with Trizol reagent, and quality was checked on an Agilent 2100 Bioanalyzer.

The TCR beta CDR3 regions were amplified from RNA transcripts. The TCR CDR3 was subjected to a first round of RT-PCR using the HTBI primer set and the Qiagen OneStep RT-PCR kit. A second multiplex PCR round built the libraries, followed by size selection and purification. Libraries were sequenced paired-end with 100 bp reads on an Illumina HiSeq2000. Per the source publication's procedure: SOAPnuke was used to process the raw data, removing reads that contained adapters or uncalled bases, had a mean Phred below 15, or lacked an exact match to the constant primer or identifier. COPE v1.2.5 was used to merge high-quality paired reads, and clonotypes were defined as unique nucleotide sequences. MiTCR v1.1 was used to align clonotypes to the IMGT TRBV, TRBD and TRBJ reference segments. Analysis was restricted to V-J combinations with a frequency above 0.0001, which covered just over 98% of repertoires. A TCS score was defined as the ratio of F50 (clonal expansion) to E x V (chaos), with BLOSUM62-based TCRdist applied between CDR3 peptides within each V-J. Welch's t-statistics and random forest reduced 450 to 600 V-J features to 10 to 15, which were used in a naive Bayes classifier (R e1071). TCRdb trimmed the raw reads at Q25, called clones with MiXCR and kept productive beta chains. Rows with a matching CDR3 protein are joined into one entry that keeps the most common DNA and genes. These V and J calls derive from TCRdb rather than the authors' analysis. The sample table holds fewer than 900,000 distinct CDR3 sequences, of which 18% were seen once. In total, the top ten clones hold approximately 16% of the sample.

This clonotype was picked up many times. Its antigen specificity is not known. Per-base qualities were not stored, and no clone one base away is much larger. The TCR originated in a woman aged 45-65 years with Graves' hyperthyroidism that later progressed to Graves' ophthalmopathy. The sequenced sample consisted of blood. The rearranged chain carries TRBV18 and TRBJ1-2; TRBD1 lines up with 7 middle nucleotides. DNA sequence: TGTGCCAGCTCACTAAAGACAGGGAATGGCTACACCTTC. The resulting protein is CASSLKTGNGYTF.